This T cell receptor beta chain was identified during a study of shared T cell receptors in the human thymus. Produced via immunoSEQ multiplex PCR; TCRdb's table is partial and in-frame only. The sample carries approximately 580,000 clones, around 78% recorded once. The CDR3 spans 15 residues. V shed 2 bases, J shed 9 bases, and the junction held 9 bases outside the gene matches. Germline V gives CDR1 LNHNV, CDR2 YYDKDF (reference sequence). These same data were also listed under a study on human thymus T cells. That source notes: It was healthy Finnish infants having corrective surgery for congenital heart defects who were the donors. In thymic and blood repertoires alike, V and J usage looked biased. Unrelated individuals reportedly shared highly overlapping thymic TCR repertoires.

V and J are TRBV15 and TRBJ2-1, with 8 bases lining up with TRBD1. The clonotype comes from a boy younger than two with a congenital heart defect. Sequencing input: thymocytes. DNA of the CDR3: TGTGCCACCAGCAGACTCCTGGACAGGGCGGTTGAGCAGTTCTTC. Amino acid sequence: CATSRLLDRAVEQFF.